This T cell receptor (beta chain) was captured by sequencing in a study of blood T cell repertoires in COVID-19. The repertoire was sequenced with immunoSEQ multiplex PCR; TCRdb's copy has only in-frame clones and lacks some. The sample yields about 140,000 clones, roughly 90% seen once. The CDR3 totals 12 residues. Germline CDR1 reads SQVTM; CDR2 reads ANQGSEA. V shed 6 bases and J shed 1 base, with 7 bases lying between them. The genes are TRBV29-1 and TRBJ1-5; D perhaps matches TRBD1 (5 bases). Sequencing used peripheral blood. This clonotype originated in a man aged 70-80 years with acute or convalescent COVID-19. Here the CDR3 DNA reads TGCAGCGTGCGGGACAGCAATCAGCCCCAGCATTTT. It is translated as CSVRDSNQPQHF.